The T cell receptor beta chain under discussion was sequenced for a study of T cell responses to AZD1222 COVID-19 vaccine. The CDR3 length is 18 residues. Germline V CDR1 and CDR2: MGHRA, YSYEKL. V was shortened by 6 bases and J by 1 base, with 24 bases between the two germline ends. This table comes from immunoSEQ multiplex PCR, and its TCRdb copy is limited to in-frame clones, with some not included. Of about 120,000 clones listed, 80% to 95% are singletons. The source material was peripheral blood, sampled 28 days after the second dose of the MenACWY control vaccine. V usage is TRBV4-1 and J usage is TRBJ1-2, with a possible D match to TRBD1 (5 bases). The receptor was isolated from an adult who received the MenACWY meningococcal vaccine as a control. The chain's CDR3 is CASRPTLRGVRDNYGYTF. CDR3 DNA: TGCGCCAGCAGACCAACTTTGCGGGGGGTGAGGGATAACTATGGCTACACCTTC.